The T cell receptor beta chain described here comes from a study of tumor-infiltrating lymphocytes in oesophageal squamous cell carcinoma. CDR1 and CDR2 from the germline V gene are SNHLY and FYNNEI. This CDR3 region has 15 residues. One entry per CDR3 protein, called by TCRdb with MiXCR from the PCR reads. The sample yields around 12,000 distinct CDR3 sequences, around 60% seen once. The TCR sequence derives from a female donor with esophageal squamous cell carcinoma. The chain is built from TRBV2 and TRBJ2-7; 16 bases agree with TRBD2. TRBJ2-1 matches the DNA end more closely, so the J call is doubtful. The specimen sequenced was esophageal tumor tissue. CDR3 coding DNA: TGTGCCAGCACTAAGGGACTAGCGGGGGGGTCTGAGCAGTTCTTC. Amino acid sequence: CASTKGLAGGSEQFF.